These T cell receptor beta chains were read from a single sample in a study of blood T cell repertoires in COVID-19. TCRdb keeps only in-frame clones here, not all; method: immunoSEQ multiplex PCR. The sample lists around 150,000 clones, about 83% seen once, with less than 9% in the top ten. Material for sequencing was peripheral blood. The source of these receptors is a man aged 25-40 years with COVID-19, enrolled during active disease. CDR3s leave out the opening cysteine and the closing phenylalanine or tryptophan. Part of the rows lack a size; the others show once, few, many or a class for expanded clones.

- TRBJ1-5 TRBV16 ASSQGDRVGQPQH
- TRBJ1-2 TRBV30 AWSGRNYGYT
- TRBJ2-1 TRBV27 ASSSGTGGPNEQF
- TRBJ2-3 TRBV28 ASTSTDTQY
- TRBJ2-1 TRBV6-6 ASTETETYNEQF
- TRBJ2-5 TRBV6-5 ASSYSPSGQETQY
- TRBJ2-7 TRBV7-6 ASSNTRSSYEQY
- TRBJ2-1 TRBV7-9 ASSRRLAEYSEQF
- TRBJ2-4 TRBV3-1/TRBV3-2 ASSPETGNIQY
- TRBJ1-1 TRBV6-1 ASSAAGTGNTEAF
few TRBJ2-7 TRBV9 ASSAQGGSSYEQY
- TRBJ1-2 TRBV6-1 ASSEGPNYGYT
- TRBJ2-5 TRBV13 ASSFREETQY
- TRBJ2-5 TRBV6-5 ASRGFAETQY
once TRBJ1-5 TRBV4-1 ASSQSPGVGNQPQH
- TRBJ1-2 TRBV28 ASSLRSSYGYT
once TRBJ2-3 TRBV9 ASSVGGIDTQY
once TRBJ1-4 TRBV21-1 ASSKRKGGTFDEKLF
- TRBJ1-5 TRBV2 ASSDTSNQPQH
- TRBJ2-7 TRBV10-2 ATQGTYEQY
- TRBJ1-5 TRBV5-6 ASSRWGRSNQPQH
- TRBJ1-4 TRBV7-9 ASSSGGRNANEKLF
- TRBJ1-1 TRBV2 ATATGSNTEAF
- TRBJ2-1 TRBV28 ASSPMDSNNEQF
- TRBJ1-2 TRBV6-1 ASREVGSPYGYT
- TRBJ2-5 TRBV5-1 ASSLAWTSGGGETQY
- TRBJ2-5 TRBV5-4 ASSPSGMGETQY
- TRBJ2-1 TRBV28 ASSSTTGNEQF
- TRBJ2-5 TRBV19 ASSMTRETQY
- TRBJ2-2 TRBV5-1 ASSSQGSTDTGELF
- TRBJ2-1 TRBV29-1 SAIAGEFYNEQF
- TRBJ1-2 TRBV5-4 ASSPVPGQGTYGYT
- TRBJ2-7 TRBV21-1 ASSFIKLRFLKFYEQY
few TRBJ2-6 TRBV11-2 ASSSYRLASGANVLT
once TRBJ2-7 TRBV27 ASSAPRRGGGEQY
once TRBJ2-1 TRBV20-1 SASRDRGNEQF
- TRBJ1-1 TRBV7-3 ASSSDRNTEAF
- TRBJ1-6 TRBV15 ATSRDKGLVPLH
many TRBJ2-2 TRBV4-3 ASSPLGASNTGELF
once TRBJ2-5 TRBV13 ASSFPAGGGETQY
- TRBJ2-2 TRBV18 ASSPLQGLGTGELF